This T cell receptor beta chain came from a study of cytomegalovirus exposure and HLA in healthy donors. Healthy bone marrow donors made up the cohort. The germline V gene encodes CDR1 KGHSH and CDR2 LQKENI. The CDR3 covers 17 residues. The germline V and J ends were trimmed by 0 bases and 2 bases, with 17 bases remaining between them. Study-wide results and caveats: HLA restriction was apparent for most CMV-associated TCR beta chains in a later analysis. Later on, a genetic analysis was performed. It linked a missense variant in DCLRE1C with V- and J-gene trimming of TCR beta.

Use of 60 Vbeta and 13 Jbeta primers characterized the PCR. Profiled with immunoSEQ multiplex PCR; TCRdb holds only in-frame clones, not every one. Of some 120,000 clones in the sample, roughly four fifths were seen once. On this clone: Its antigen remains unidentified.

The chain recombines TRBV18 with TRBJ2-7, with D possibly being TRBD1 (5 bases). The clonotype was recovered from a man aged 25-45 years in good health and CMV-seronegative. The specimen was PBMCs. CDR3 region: CASSPPVAVQGPYEQYF. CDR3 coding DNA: TGTGCCAGCTCACCACCGGTGGCGGTCCAGGGCCCCTACGAGCAGTACTTC. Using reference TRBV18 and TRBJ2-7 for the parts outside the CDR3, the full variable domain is NAGVMQNPRHLVRRRGQEARLRCSPMKGHSHVYWYRQLPEEGLKFMVYLQKENIIDESGMPKERFSAEFPKEGPSILRIQQVVRGDSAAYFCASSPPVAVQGPYEQYFGPGTRLTVT.